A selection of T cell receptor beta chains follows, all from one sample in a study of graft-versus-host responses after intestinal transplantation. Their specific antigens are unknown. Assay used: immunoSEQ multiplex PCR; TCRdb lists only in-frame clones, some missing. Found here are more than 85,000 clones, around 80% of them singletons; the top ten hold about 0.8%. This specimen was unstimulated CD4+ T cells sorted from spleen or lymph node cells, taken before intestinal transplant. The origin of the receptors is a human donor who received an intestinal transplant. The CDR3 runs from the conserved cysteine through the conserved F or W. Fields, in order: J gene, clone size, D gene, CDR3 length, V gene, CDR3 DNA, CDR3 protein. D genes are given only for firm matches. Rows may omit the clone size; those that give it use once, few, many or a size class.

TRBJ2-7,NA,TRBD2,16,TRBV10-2,TGCGCCAGCAGGAAAGTAGCGGGGGGCCACCTGAACGAGCAGTACTTC,CASRKVAGGHLNEQYF
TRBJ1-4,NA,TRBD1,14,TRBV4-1,TGCGCCAGCTCGAGGGGGCGGGCTAATGAAAAACTGTTTTTT,CASSRGRANEKLFF
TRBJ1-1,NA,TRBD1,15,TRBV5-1,TGCGCCAGCAGCTACGACAGGGTCGGGGCCACTGAAGCTTTCTTT,CASSYDRVGATEAFF
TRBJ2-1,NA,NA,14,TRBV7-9,TGTGCCAGCAGCTCGGGGGGCTTCTACAATGAGCAGTTCTTC,CASSSGGFYNEQFF
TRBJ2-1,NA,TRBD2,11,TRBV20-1,TGCAGTGCTAGAGATCTGGTAGCGGGGTTCTTC,CSARDLVAGFF
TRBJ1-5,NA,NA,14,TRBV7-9,TGTGCCAGCAGCGGACAGTATAGCAATCAGCCCCAGCATTTT,CASSGQYSNQPQHF
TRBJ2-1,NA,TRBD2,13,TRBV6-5,TGTGCCATGAGCGGGAGCTCCTACAATGAGCAGTTCTTC,CAMSGSSYNEQFF
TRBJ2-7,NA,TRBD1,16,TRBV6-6,TGTGCCAGCAGTTACGCCGCCGGGACAGTAGGATACGAGCAGTACTTC,CASSYAAGTVGYEQYF
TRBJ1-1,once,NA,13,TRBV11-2,TGTGCCAGCAGCTTAGGTCGGTCCACTGAAGCTTTCTTT,CASSLGRSTEAFF
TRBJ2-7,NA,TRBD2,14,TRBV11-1,TGTGCCAGCAGCCCCGGGACTAGAGGGCCTCATTGGTACTTC,CASSPGTRGPHWYF
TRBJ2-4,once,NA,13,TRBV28,TGTGCCAGCAAATTTACAGGGTGGGACATTCAGTACTTC,CASKFTGWDIQYF